This note documents a single TCR beta chain sequence. Its antigen is unknown. This sample is drawn from a study of T cell responses to AZD1222 COVID-19 vaccine. The CDR3 is made up of 14 amino acids. Deletions cut 3 bases from V and 6 bases from J, with 13 bases between. Germline-derived CDR1 and CDR2 are SGHTA and FQGNSA. Broader study findings: Most donors were white British, females outnumbered males, and clonal diversity was possibly underestimated. Samples come after the peak T cell response, not at day 14.

Repertoires were generated with immunoSEQ multiplex PCR, while TCRdb's copy carries only in-frame clones and drops some. This repertoire shows about 160,000 clones, 90% to 95% found once; its top ten account for about 4.5%. The sequenced sample was peripheral blood, obtained on day 0 of MenACWY control vaccination. The chain links TRBV7-2 to TRBJ2-3, with D perhaps matching TRBD1 or TRBD2 (5 bases each). The sequence derives from an adult in good health. CDR3 nucleotide sequence: TGTGCCAGCAGCTTGGGACCAGCGGTGGATACGCAGTATTTT. Translated: CASSLGPAVDTQYF.